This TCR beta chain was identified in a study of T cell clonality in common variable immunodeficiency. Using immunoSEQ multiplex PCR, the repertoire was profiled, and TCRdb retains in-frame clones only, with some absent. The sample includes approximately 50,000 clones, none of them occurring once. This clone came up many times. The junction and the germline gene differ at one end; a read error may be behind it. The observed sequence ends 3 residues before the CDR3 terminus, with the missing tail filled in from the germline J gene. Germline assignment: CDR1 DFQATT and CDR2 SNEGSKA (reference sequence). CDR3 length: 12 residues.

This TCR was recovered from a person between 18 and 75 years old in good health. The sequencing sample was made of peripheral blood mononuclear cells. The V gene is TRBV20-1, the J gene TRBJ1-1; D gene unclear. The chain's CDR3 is CLTAGVNTEAFF. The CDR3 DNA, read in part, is TGTCTGACGGCCGGGGTGAACACTGAA.